Each of the 9 T cell receptor beta chains below was sequenced from the same sample in a study of shared clonotypes between healthy human individuals. Clones were read by immunoSEQ multiplex PCR, and TCRdb kept only the in-frame ones, dropping some. The sample contains about 770,000 clones, 55% to 80% of which appear only once. What was sequenced was memory CD4+ T cells sorted from blood. As for subset: CD45RA-negative fraction. These receptors all stem from a woman between 25 and 40 years old in good health.

Regarding this clone: A single base is all that separates this from a far larger clone, so a read error is likely. J is TRBJ2-1 and V is TRBV11-2, with a weak D call TRBD2 (6 bases). CDR1 and CDR2 from the germline V gene are SGHAT and FQNNGV. With 5 bases removed from V and 5 bases from J, the gap between germline ends came to 10 bases. The CDR3 has 13 residues. The CDR3 protein is CASSPQRDNEQFF. The CDR3, as DNA: TGTGCCAGCAGCCCCCAGCGGGACAATGAGCAGTTCTTC.

This chain joins TRBV2 and TRBJ1-1, with D maybe TRBD1 (6 bases). This CDR3 comprises 13 residues. The V gene's germline CDR1 is SNHLY and CDR2 FYNNEI. The germline V and J ends were trimmed by 7 bases and 5 bases, with 14 bases remaining between them. CDR3 amino acids: CASTGAPGTEAFF. In DNA, the CDR3 is TGTGCCAGCACGGGGGCCCCCGGGACTGAAGCTTTCTTT.

The V call is TRBV6-1, the J call TRBJ2-2; D is ambiguous. The CDR3 consists of 15 residues. Trimming took 5 bases from V and 4 from J, leaving 14 bases between them. Germline-derived CDR1 and CDR2 are MNHNS and SASEGT. The CDR3 region is CASSPRRTGTGELFF. The CDR3 bases are TGTGCCAGCAGTCCTCGTAGGACGGGCACCGGGGAGCTGTTTTTT.

This rearrangement joins TRBV19 to TRBJ1-2, with TRBD1 identical over 9 bases. The CDR3 runs 16 residues. Germline CDR1 LNHDA, CDR2 SQIVND (reference sequence). V was pared by 5 bases and J by 4 bases, with 11 bases of the junction left unmatched. CDR3 residues: CASSDRADRGFYGYTF. CDR3 sequence (DNA): TGTGCCAGTAGTGATCGAGCGGACAGGGGATTCTATGGCTACACCTTC.

V and J are TRBV11-2 and TRBJ2-2; 7 bases are a match to TRBD1. The CDR3 has 15 amino acids. Germline-derived CDR1 and CDR2 are SGHAT and FQNNGV. V was pared by 7 bases and J by 7 bases, with 12 bases of the junction left unmatched. In DNA, the CDR3 is TGTGCCAGCAACAGGGTAGGGGGCGAGAGCGGGGAGCTGTTTTTT. It is translated as CASNRVGGESGELFF.

The chain carries TRBV6-1 and TRBJ2-7; TRBD1 aligns across 7 bases. CDR3 length equals 12 residues. The ends lost 6 bases at V and 3 bases at J; junction bases unmatched: 2. Germline V gene data show CDR1 as MNHNS and CDR2 as SASEGT. The CDR3 reads CASSRTGYEQYF. The CDR3 nucleotides read TGTGCCAGCAGCAGGACAGGCTACGAGCAGTACTTC.

V is TRBV5-5 and J is TRBJ2-7, with 7 bases that match TRBD2. V shed 4 bases and J 3 bases; nucleotides not matched to a gene: 10. CDR1 and CDR2 from the germline V gene are SGHKS and YYEKEE (reference sequence). The CDR3 runs to 15 residues. CDR3 coding DNA: TGTGCCAGCAGCCCCGGGACTACAATAGACTACGAGCAGTACTTC. Protein sequence: CASSPGTTIDYEQYF.

The V gene is TRBV18, the J gene TRBJ2-7; D unresolved. Trimming cost V 5 bases and J 3 bases, with 11 bases left between them. The CDR3 is 13 amino acids. Germline-derived CDR1 and CDR2 are KGHSH and LQKENI. Here the CDR3 reads CASSSLSDYEQYF. In DNA, the CDR3 is TGTGCCAGCTCAAGCCTCTCGGACTACGAGCAGTACTTC.

This clone was seen only once. The V and J genes are TRBV5-1 and TRBJ2-3; D perhaps matches TRBD2 (6 bases). Deletions cut 0 bases from V and 0 bases from J, with 8 bases between. The CDR3 has 15 amino acids. CDR1 and CDR2 (germline): SGHRS, YFSETQ. This chain's CDR3 is CASSLDGGSTDTQYF. CDR3 bases: TGCGCCAGCAGCTTGGATGGGGGGAGCACAGATACGCAGTATTTT.